The 26 T cell receptor beta chains below all came from one sample that was sequenced in a study of CD8 T cells in ankylosing spondylitis. Study conclusions and caveats: About 8 highly homologous variants made up a TCR beta motif, and this motif appeared characteristic of ankylosing spondylitis blood.

TCRdb independently ran MiXCR on the 5' RACE reads; one entry per CDR3 protein. Of about 840,000 distinct CDR3 sequences in the sample, approximately 12% are singletons; the top ten hold around 0.51%. These receptors have no identified antigens. Sequencing was carried out using blood, either unsorted or a sorted T cell fraction (not recorded which). Every receptor here comes from a male donor with ankylosing spondylitis.

This clonotype has just a few counts. V gene TRBV4-1 combines with J gene TRBJ2-5; 10 bases are a match to TRBD2. The CDR3 extends over 15 amino acids. Germline lookup yields CDR1 MGHRA and CDR2 YSYEKL. Trimming at V came to 1 base and at J to 7 bases, leaving 6 bases not matched to a gene. The CDR3 nucleotides read TGCGCCAGCAGCCAAGGTTCTAGCGGGAGAGCGACCCAGTACTTC. The encoded protein is CASSQGSSGRATQYF.

This clonotype showed up just a few times. The chain is built from TRBV10-3 and TRBJ1-6; D is ambiguous. Trimming took 3 bases from V and 0 from J, leaving 9 bases between them. The CDR3 is made up of 16 amino acids. CDR1 ENHRY and CDR2 SYGVKD come from the germline V gene. CDR3 nucleotides: TGTGCCATCAGTGAATACACCAGCTCCTATAATTCACCCCTCCACTTT. It codes for CAISEYTSSYNSPLHF.

This clonotype was seen a handful of times. The chain carries TRBV6-5 and TRBJ2-2; 7 positions match TRBD1. V was pared by 5 bases and J by 0 bases, with 9 bases of the junction left unmatched. CDR3 length: 17 residues. Germline values: CDR1 MNHEY, CDR2 SVGAGI. CDR3: CASSTRQGRANTGELFF. CDR3 nucleotides: TGTGCCAGCAGTACCCGACAGGGTAGGGCGAACACCGGGGAGCTGTTTTTT.

The chain recombines TRBV29-1 with TRBJ1-1; D is uncertain. Germline loops: CDR1 SQVTM, CDR2 ANQGSEA. This CDR3 has 13 amino acids. The ends were cut back, 5 bases at V and 3 bases at J, with 13 bases in the middle. The CDR3 reads CSVLREVYTEAFF. DNA for the CDR3: TGCAGCGTTTTGAGGGAGGTGTACACTGAAGCTTTCTTT.

This sequence joins TRBV20-1 and TRBJ1-2; 8 bases map to TRBD1. Germline CDR1 reads DFQATT; CDR2 reads SNEGSKA (reference sequence). The CDR3 runs 13 residues. Trimming at V came to 8 bases and at J to 7 bases, leaving 12 bases not matched to a gene. CDR3 nucleotides: TGCAGTTCGGGCAGCTCAGGGGGCTCTGGCTACACCTTC. It codes for CSSGSSGGSGYTF.

This clonotype showed up just a few times. This chain links TRBV2 with TRBJ2-1; D assignment may be TRBD1 or TRBD2 (5 bases each). V shed 7 bases and J shed 5 bases, with 9 bases lying between them. The CDR3 contains 12 residues. Germline V CDR1 and CDR2: SNHLY, FYNNEI. The CDR3 DNA reads as TGTGCCAGCACGGGGACCGACAATGAGCAGTTCTTC. Its protein is CASTGTDNEQFF.

This clonotype occurred many times. The V gene is TRBV12-3 or TRBV12-4, the J gene TRBJ1-2; D gene unclear. The ends were cut back, 2 bases at V and 6 bases at J, with 10 bases in the middle. The CDR3 totals 13 residues. CDR3 residues: CASSLLLGNGYTF. The CDR3, as DNA: TGTGCCAGCAGTTTATTGTTGGGAAATGGCTACACCTTC.

This chain uses TRBV7-2 with TRBJ2-1, with unresolved D. Per germline, CDR1 SGHTA and CDR2 FQGNSA. This CDR3 region has 13 residues. Trimming took off 1 base at V and 16 bases at J, with 17 bases between the two ends. The CDR3: CASSLEPRTLCFF. As DNA, the CDR3 is TGTGCCAGCAGCTTAGAGCCTAGGACCCTGTGCTTCTTC.

Here the CDR3 reads CASSLEGRPYYGYTF. The CDR3 nucleotides read TGCGCCAGCAGCTTGGAGGGCAGACCCTACTATGGCTACACCTTC. The chain has TRBV5-1 and TRBJ1-2; no reliable D call. CDR3 length equals 15 residues. V dropped 0 bases and J dropped 3 bases, with 12 bases sitting between them. Germline values: CDR1 SGHRS, CDR2 YFSETQ. Drawing the rest from reference TRBV5-1 and TRBJ1-2, the complete variable domain is KAGVTQTPRYLIKTRGQQVTLSCSPISGHRSVSWYQQTPGQGLQFLFEYFSETQRNKGNFPGRFSGRQFSNSRSEMNVSTLELGDSALYLCASSLEGRPYYGYTFGSGTRLTVV.

This sequence joins TRBV12-3 or TRBV12-4 and TRBJ1-2; possibly TRBD1 for D (6 bases). CDR3 size: 14 residues. The ends were cut back, 3 bases at V and 7 bases at J, with 15 bases in the middle. In nucleotides, the CDR3 is TGTGCCAGCAGTTTGGGGGGGCTTAGCTCTGGCTACACCTTC. This sequence encodes CASSLGGLSSGYTF.

This clonotype was seen more than once but under ten times. The rearrangement joins TRBV20-1 to TRBJ1-1; D call uncertain. Trimming left V 2 bases short and J 6 bases short, with 10 bases between. Germline assignment: CDR1 DFQATT and CDR2 SNEGSKA (reference sequence). The CDR3 runs 12 residues. The CDR3: CSARPGESEAFF. The CDR3 DNA reads as TGCAGTGCTAGACCGGGAGAATCTGAAGCTTTCTTT.

This clonotype was picked up many times. The V gene is TRBV5-1, the J gene TRBJ2-2; no definite D call. CDR1 is SGHRS, CDR2 YFSETQ, per germline. This CDR3 is built from 14 residues. V lost 0 bases and J 6 bases, leaving 9 bases between the germline ends. CDR3: CASSLVQSSGELFF. DNA for the CDR3: TGCGCCAGCAGCTTGGTGCAGAGCTCCGGGGAGCTGTTTTTT.

This clonotype was seen a single time. A much larger clone differs from this one at a single base, so this may be a read error. The conserved final phenylalanine or tryptophan is absent from the CDR3, which likely points to a read error. The genes are TRBV20-1 and TRBJ2-7; no reliable D call. Germline CDR1 is DFQATT and CDR2 is SNEGSKA (reference sequence). Trimming shortened V by 5 bases and J by 1 base, and 12 bases separated the two germline ends. The CDR3 runs 13 residues. The CDR3 sequence is CSAPRTISYEQYI. CDR3 nucleotide sequence: TGCAGTGCTCCTCGGACCATTTCCTACGAGCAGTACATC.

The rearrangement links TRBV5-5 to TRBJ1-6; unclear D gene. The CDR3 consists of 12 residues. Germline CDR1 SGHKS, CDR2 YYEKEE (reference sequence). V lost 5 bases and J 9 bases, leaving 9 bases between the germline ends. This CDR3 is CASSTAPSPLHF. Written as DNA, the CDR3 is TGTGCCAGCAGTACCGCCCCTTCACCCCTCCACTTT.

This chain uses TRBV7-2 with TRBJ1-6; TRBD1 is a possible D gene (5 bases). Per germline, CDR1 SGHTA and CDR2 FQGNSA. There are 14 residues in the CDR3. Trimming stripped 2 bases from V and 9 bases from J, with 11 bases between. The CDR3 coding sequence is TGTGCCAGCAGCTTACGGGGGAACAGTTCACCCCTCCACTTT. Amino acids: CASSLRGNSSPLHF.

This clonotype was seen a few times. This chain uses TRBV29-1 with TRBJ1-4, with D hard to call. CDR3 size: 15 residues. Trimming left V 1 base short and J 8 bases short, with 17 bases between. Germline V gene data show CDR1 as SQVTM and CDR2 as ANQGSEA. CDR3: CSVEVDLTGGEKLFF. The CDR3 DNA sequence: TGCAGCGTTGAAGTAGACTTAACCGGCGGGGAAAAACTGTTTTTT.

The table lists this clonotype with a few counts. V is TRBV29-1 and J is TRBJ2-2; the match to TRBD1 covers 7 bases. Germline V gene sequence: CDR1 SQVTM, CDR2 ANQGSEA. The CDR3 sequence is 12 residues long. The junction had 4 bases not matched to a gene; V was cut back by 7 bases and J by 5 bases. DNA for the CDR3: TGCAGCGCCGCGACAGGGACCGGGGAGCTGTTTTTT. Translated: CSAATGTGELFF.

The V gene is TRBV18, the J gene TRBJ2-3, with TRBD2 matching over 9 bases. This CDR3 contains 13 residues. Trimming at V came to 4 bases and at J to 13 bases, leaving 9 bases not matched to a gene. Germline V gives CDR1 KGHSH, CDR2 LQKENI. CDR3 DNA sequence: TGTGCCAGCTCACAGGGGACTAGCCAATTAGAGTATTTT. It translates to CASSQGTSQLEYF.

The genes are TRBV10-2 and TRBJ1-1, with D possibly matching TRBD1 (6 bases). The V end was cut by 6 bases, the J end by 3 bases, with 11 bases between. In germline, CDR1 is WSHSY, CDR2 SAAADI. The CDR3 extends over 13 amino acids. The CDR3 is CASRGAYDTEAFF. The DNA of the CDR3 is TGCGCCAGCAGGGGGGCATATGACACTGAAGCTTTCTTT.

This clonotype has a handful of counts. The chain is built from TRBV30 and TRBJ2-1; TRBD1 matches 7 bases. This CDR3 is 13 amino acids long. CDR1 GTSNPN and CDR2 SVGIG come from the germline V gene (reference sequence). The trim removed 3 bases at V and 9 bases at J, leaving 8 bases unmatched. This CDR3 reads CAWRGPGQPEQFF. As DNA, the CDR3 is TGTGCCTGGAGGGGCCCGGGACAGCCTGAGCAGTTCTTC. The full variable domain, rest sourced from reference TRBV30 and TRBJ2-1, is SQTIHQWPATLVQPVGSPLSLECTVEGTSNPNLYWYRQAAGRGLQLLFYSVGIGQISSEVPQNLSASRPQDRQFILSSKKLLLSDSGFYLCAWRGPGQPEQFFGPGTRLTVL.

This rearrangement joins TRBV6-1 to TRBJ2-5; perhaps D is TRBD1 or TRBD2 (5 bases each). This CDR3 has 15 residues. CDR1 and CDR2 (germline): MNHNS, SASEGT. Deletions cut 7 bases from V and 4 bases from J, with 19 bases between. CDR3 DNA sequence: TGTGCCAGCACCGTACCGGGGCCTAGAGGAGAGACCCAGTACTTC. Protein product: CASTVPGPRGETQYF.

The rearrangement links TRBV7-2 to TRBJ2-5; D call uncertain. Trimming took 6 bases from V and 2 from J, leaving 7 bases between them. Germline loops: CDR1 SGHTA, CDR2 FQGNSA. The CDR3 is made up of 12 amino acids. In DNA form, the CDR3 reads TGTGCCAGCAGTATCGATCAAGAGACCCAGTACTTC. It codes for CASSIDQETQYF.

This clonotype was seen ten or more times. The gene calls are TRBV29-1 and TRBJ2-7; D might be TRBD1 or TRBD2, each matching 7 bases. The CDR3 consists of 13 residues. Germline loops: CDR1 SQVTM, CDR2 ANQGSEA. Trimming removed 6 bases at V and 6 bases at J, with 18 bases between. The CDR3 protein is CSVSQGGFGEQYF. The CDR3 DNA reads TGCAGCGTCAGCCAGGGGGGGTTTGGCGAGCAGTACTTC.

This clonotype appeared a few times. The CDR3 nucleotides are TGTGCCAGCAGTGTGCAGTCCCACGAGCAGTACTTC. It translates to CASSVQSHEQYF. This chain connects TRBV2 to TRBJ2-7; D call uncertain. The CDR3 consists of 12 residues. With 4 bases removed from V and 5 bases from J, the gap between germline ends came to 9 bases. Germline V gene sequence: CDR1 SNHLY, CDR2 FYNNEI.

In its sample, this clonotype was seen a few times. The genes are TRBV18 and TRBJ1-1; the D is unclear. Germline V gene sequence: CDR1 KGHSH, CDR2 LQKENI. This CDR3 region has 16 residues. The V and J ends lost 4 bases and 1 base respectively, with 16 bases between them. The CDR3 DNA follows: TGTGCCAGCTCACGGTCGACGGACTTAACGAACACTGAAGCTTTCTTT. Translation gives CASSRSTDLTNTEAFF.

The CDR3, as DNA: TGCGCCAGCAGCAACCTCGGACAGACCTACGAGCAGTACTTC. Protein product: CASSNLGQTYEQYF. This rearrangement joins TRBV5-1 to TRBJ2-7; a possible D gene is TRBD1 (6 bases). V lost 4 bases and J 2 bases, leaving 13 bases between the germline ends. The V gene's germline CDR1 is SGHRS and CDR2 YFSETQ. The CDR3 spans 14 residues.